The text below deals with one TCR beta chain. Its antigen is not identified. The CDR3 runs 13 residues. Germline lookup yields CDR1 LNHDA and CDR2 SQIVND (reference sequence). The ends lost 10 bases at V and 4 bases at J; junction bases unmatched: 8. The data are from a study of T cell responses to AZD1222 COVID-19 vaccine. Data came from immunoSEQ multiplex PCR; TCRdb stores just in-frame clones and leaves some out. This table has approximately 150,000 clones, 85% to 95% appearing once. Overall study results and limits: Just a handful of AZD1222 recipients were seropositive at baseline. Every sample of the repertoires postdated the peak T cell response. Donors skewed white British and female; clonal diversity was possibly underestimated.

This sequence was found in an adult in good health. The specimen was peripheral blood, collected on day 0 of AZD1222 vaccination. This rearrangement joins TRBV19 to TRBJ1-2; TRBD1 aligns across 8 bases. This CDR3 reads CATEQGVGYGYTF. CDR3 nucleotides: TGTGCCACTGAACAGGGGGTTGGCTATGGCTACACCTTC.